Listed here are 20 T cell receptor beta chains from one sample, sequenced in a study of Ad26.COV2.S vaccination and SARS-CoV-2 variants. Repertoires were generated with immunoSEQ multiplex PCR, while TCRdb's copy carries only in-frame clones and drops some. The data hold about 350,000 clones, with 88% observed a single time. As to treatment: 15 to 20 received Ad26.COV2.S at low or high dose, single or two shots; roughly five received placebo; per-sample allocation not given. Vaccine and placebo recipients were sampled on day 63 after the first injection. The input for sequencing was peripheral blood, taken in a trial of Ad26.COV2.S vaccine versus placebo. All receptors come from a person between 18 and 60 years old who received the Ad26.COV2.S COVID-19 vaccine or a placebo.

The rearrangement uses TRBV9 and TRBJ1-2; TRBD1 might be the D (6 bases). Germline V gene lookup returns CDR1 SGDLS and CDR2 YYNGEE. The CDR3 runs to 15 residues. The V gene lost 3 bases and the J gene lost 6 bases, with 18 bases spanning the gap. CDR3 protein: CASSDGLRTADGYTF. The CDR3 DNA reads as TGTGCCAGCAGCGACGGACTAAGGACAGCCGATGGCTACACCTTC.

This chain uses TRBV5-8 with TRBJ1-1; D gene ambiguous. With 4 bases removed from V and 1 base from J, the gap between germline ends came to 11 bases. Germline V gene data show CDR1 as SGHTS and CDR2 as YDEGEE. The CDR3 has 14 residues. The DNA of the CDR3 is TGTGCCAGCAGCGGGTACCTGGGGAACACTGAAGCTTTCTTT. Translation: CASSGYLGNTEAFF.

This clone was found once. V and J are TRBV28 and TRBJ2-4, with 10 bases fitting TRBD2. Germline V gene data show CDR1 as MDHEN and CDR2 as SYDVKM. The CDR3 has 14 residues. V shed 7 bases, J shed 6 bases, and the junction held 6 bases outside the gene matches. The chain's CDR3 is CASIPAGGANIQYF. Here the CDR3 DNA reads TGTGCCAGCATCCCAGCGGGAGGGGCAAACATTCAGTACTTC.

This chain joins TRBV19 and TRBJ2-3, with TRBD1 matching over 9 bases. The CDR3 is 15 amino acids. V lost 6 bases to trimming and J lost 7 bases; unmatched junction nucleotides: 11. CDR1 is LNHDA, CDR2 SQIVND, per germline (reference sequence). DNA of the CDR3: TGTGCCAGTAGCACCGACAGGGGGTCTTCTTATACGCAGTATTTT. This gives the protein CASSTDRGSSYTQYF. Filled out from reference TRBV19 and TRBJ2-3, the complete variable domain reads DGGITQSPKYLFRKEGQNVTLSCEQNLNHDAMYWYRQDPGQGLRLIYYSQIVNDFQKGDIAEGYSVSREKKESFPLTVTSAQKNPTAFYLCASSTDRGSSYTQYFGPGTRLTVL.

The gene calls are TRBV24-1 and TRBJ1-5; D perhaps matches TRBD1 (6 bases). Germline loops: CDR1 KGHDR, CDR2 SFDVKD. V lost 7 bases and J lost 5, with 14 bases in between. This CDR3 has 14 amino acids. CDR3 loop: CATSPRGADQPQHF. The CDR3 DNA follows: TGTGCCACCAGCCCACGGGGGGCGGATCAGCCCCAGCATTTT.

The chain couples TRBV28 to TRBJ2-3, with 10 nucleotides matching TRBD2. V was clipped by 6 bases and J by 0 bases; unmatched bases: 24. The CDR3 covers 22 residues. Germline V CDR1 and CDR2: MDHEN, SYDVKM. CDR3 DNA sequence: TGTGCCAGCAGGATGACCGTGGCTAGCGGGAGTGGGGGGGAAGGTAGCACAGATACGCAGTATTTT. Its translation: CASRMTVASGSGGEGSTDTQYF.

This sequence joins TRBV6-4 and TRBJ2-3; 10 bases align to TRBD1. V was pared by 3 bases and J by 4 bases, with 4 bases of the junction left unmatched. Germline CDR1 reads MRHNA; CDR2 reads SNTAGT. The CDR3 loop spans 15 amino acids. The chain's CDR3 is CASSEGGQGADTQYF. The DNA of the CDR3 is TGTGCCAGCAGTGAAGGAGGACAGGGGGCAGATACGCAGTATTTT.

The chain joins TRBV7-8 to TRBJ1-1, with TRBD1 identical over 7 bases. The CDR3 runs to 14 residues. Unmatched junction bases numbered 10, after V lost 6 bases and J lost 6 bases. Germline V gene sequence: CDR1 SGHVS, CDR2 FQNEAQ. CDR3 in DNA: TGTGCCAGCAGGGGGGAGGGGGCGAGAGCTGAAGCTTTCTTT. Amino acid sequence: CASRGEGARAEAFF.

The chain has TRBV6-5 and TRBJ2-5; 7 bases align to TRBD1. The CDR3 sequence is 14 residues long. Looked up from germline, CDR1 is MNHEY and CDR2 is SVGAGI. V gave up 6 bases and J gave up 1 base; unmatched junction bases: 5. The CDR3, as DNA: TGTGCCAGCAGGAACCCAGGGGGCCAAGAGACCCAGTACTTC. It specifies CASRNPGGQETQYF.

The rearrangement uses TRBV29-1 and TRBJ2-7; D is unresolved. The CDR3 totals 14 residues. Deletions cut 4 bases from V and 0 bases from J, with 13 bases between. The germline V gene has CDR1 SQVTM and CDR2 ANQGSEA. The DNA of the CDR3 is TGCAGCGTTGGTCTACAGACACACTCCTACGAGCAGTACTTC. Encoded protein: CSVGLQTHSYEQYF.

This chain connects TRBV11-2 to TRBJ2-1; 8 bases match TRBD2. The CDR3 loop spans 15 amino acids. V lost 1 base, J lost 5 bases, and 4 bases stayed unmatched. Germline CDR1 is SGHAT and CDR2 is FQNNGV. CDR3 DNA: TGTGCCAGCAGCTTAGCGGGAGGGCCCCACAATGAGCAGTTCTTC. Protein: CASSLAGGPHNEQFF.

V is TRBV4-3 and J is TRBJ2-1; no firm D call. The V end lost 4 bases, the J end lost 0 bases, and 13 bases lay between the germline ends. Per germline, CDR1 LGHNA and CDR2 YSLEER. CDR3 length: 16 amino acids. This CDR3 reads CASSRVYGDSYNEQFF. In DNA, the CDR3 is TGCGCCAGCAGCCGAGTATACGGCGACTCCTACAATGAGCAGTTCTTC.

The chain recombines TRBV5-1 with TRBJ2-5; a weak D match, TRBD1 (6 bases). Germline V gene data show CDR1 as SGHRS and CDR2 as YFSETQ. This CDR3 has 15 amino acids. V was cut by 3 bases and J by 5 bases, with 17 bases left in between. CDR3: CASSYWEAQGETQYF. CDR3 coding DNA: TGCGCCAGCAGCTACTGGGAAGCCCAGGGGGAGACCCAGTACTTC. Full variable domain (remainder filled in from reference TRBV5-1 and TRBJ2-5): KAGVTQTPRYLIKTRGQQVTLSCSPISGHRSVSWYQQTPGQGLQFLFEYFSETQRNKGNFPGRFSGRQFSNSRSEMNVSTLELGDSALYLCASSYWEAQGETQYFGPGTRLLVL.

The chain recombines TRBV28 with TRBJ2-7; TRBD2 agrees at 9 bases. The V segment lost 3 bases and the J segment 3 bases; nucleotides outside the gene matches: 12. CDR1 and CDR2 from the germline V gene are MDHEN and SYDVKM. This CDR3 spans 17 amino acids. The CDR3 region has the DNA TGTGCCAGCAGTTTCTCCCCCGCGGGTAGCGGGGGCTACGAGCAGTACTTC. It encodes CASSFSPAGSGGYEQYF. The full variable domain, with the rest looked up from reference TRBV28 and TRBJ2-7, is DVKVTQSSRYLVKRTGEKVFLECVQDMDHENMFWYRQDPGLGLRLIYFSYDVKMKEKGDIPEGYSVSREKKERFSLILESASTNQTSMYLCASSFSPAGSGGYEQYFGPGTRLTVT.

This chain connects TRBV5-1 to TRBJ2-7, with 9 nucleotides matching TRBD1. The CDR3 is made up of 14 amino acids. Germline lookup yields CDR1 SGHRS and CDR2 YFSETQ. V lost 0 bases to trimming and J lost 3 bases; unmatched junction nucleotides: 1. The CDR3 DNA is TGCGCCAGCAGCTTGGGGGGACAGGGCTACGAGCAGTACTTC. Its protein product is CASSLGGQGYEQYF.

The DNA for the CDR3 is TGCGCCAGCAGCCCGGGTAGGGGTTCCGGAAATAATTCACCCCTCCACTTT. Its translation: CASSPGRGSGNNSPLHF. V usage is TRBV5-1 and J usage is TRBJ1-6, with D possibly TRBD1 on 5 matching bases. V was trimmed by 4 bases and J by 5 bases, leaving 19 bases between them. This CDR3 has 17 amino acids. Germline CDR1 SGHRS, CDR2 YFSETQ.

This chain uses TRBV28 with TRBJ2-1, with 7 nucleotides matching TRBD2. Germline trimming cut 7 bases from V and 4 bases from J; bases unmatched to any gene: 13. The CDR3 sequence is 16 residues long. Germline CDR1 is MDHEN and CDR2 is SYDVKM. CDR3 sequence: CASNSFAPSGYNEQFF. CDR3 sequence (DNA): TGTGCCAGCAATTCATTCGCGCCTAGCGGATACAATGAGCAGTTCTTC.

CDR3 in amino acids: CASSSTGGNSGELFF. The CDR3 DNA reads TGTGCCAGCAGCTCTACAGGGGGTAATAGCGGGGAGCTGTTTTTT. The chain recombines TRBV5-4 with TRBJ2-2, with 8 bases aligning to TRBD1. The CDR3 has 15 residues. After removal of 3 bases from V and 7 bases from J, the junction contained 8 bases not matched to a gene. Germline assignment: CDR1 SGHNT and CDR2 YYREEE (reference sequence).

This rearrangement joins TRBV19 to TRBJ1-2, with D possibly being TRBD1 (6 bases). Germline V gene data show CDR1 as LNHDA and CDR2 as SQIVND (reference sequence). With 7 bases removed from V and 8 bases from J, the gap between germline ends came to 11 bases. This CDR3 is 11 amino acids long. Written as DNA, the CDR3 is TGTGCCAGTAAGACAGGACCCGGCTACACCTTC. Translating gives CASKTGPGYTF. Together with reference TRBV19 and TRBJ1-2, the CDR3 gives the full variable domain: DGGITQSPKYLFRKEGQNVTLSCEQNLNHDAMYWYRQDPGQGLRLIYYSQIVNDFQKGDIAEGYSVSREKKESFPLTVTSAQKNPTAFYLCASKTGPGYTFGSGTRLTVV.

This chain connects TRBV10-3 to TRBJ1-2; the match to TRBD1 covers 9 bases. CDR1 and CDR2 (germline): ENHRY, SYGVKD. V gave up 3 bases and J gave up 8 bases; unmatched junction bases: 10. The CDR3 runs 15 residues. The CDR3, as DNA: TGTGCCATCAGTGACGTCGGACAGGGGAGTTACGGCTACACCTTC. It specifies CAISDVGQGSYGYTF.